These 2 T cell receptor beta chains came from one sample sequenced in a study of tumor-infiltrating lymphocytes in primary liver carcinoma. The authors took blood RNA from unsorted whole blood and also extracted germline DNA. Making TCR beta cDNA involved approximately 520 ng total RNA and a constant-region primer. What produced the TCR beta libraries was three nested multiplex PCR rounds using slightly modified ARM-PCR. The first two PCR rounds used TRBV1-TRBV30 primers with a Cbeta primer, roughly 10 cycles each. TCRdb passed the multiplex PCR reads through MiXCR, listing each CDR3 protein once. The sample has approximately 300,000 distinct CDR3 sequences, approximately 65% seen once; the top ten hold roughly 9%. Sequencing was done on a sample of peripheral blood. These receptor sequences come from a man aged 40-49 years with primary liver carcinoma and hepatitis B virus infection.

Points on this clonotype: A much larger clone sits a single nucleotide away, making a read error possible. The chain couples TRBV6-5 to TRBJ1-2; tentatively, D is TRBD1 (5 bases). The CDR3 is made up of 16 amino acids. The V gene's germline CDR1 is MNHEY and CDR2 SVGAGI. DNA of the CDR3: TGTGTCAGCAGTTTTACCGGGACCGAGTCGTCCTATGGCTACACCTTC. Protein sequence: CVSSFTGTESSYGYTF.

This clonotype was observed once. At one end, the junction sequence differs from germline, possibly due to a read error. The rearrangement uses TRBV6-1 and TRBJ1-1, with D tentatively TRBD1 (6 bases). Germline V gene data show CDR1 as MNHNS and CDR2 as SASEGT. The CDR3 runs to 17 residues. CDR3 amino acids: CASSEAVGGAVYTVAFF. CDR3 bases: TGTGCCAGTAGTGAAGCGGTGGGGGGCGCGGTTTACACTGTAGCTTTCTTT.